The present T cell receptor beta chain was sequenced within a study of cytomegalovirus exposure and HLA in healthy donors. Study-wide findings and caveats: A subsequent analysis found that TCR clusters from the first cohort also tended to co-occur in the approximately 120 validation repertoires, with around 94% of cluster scores above 0. The study designated roughly 160 TCR beta chains cytomegalovirus-associated. The majority of TCR sequences were rare, yet some public TCRs appeared in many donors.

About this clone: As yet, its antigen is unknown.

Measured with immunoSEQ multiplex PCR; TCRdb has only the in-frame clones, and not every one. Found here are about 220,000 clones, almost 90% of them singletons; the top ten hold 2.9%. Donors came from a validation cohort of fewer than 150 subjects, distinct from the first 666-subject cohort. The source of this sequence is a woman in her late teens or twenties in good health and CMV-seronegative. Sequenced input: PBMCs.

The CDR3 sequence: CASSVRESYNEQFF. In nucleotides, the CDR3 is TGTGCCAGCAGTGTCCGGGAGAGTTACAATGAGCAGTTCTTC. The rearrangement links TRBV6-5 to TRBJ2-1; D may be TRBD2 (6 bases). Germline CDR1 MNHEY, CDR2 SVGAGI. This CDR3 contains 14 residues. Trimming cost V 5 bases and J 4 bases, with 12 bases left between them.